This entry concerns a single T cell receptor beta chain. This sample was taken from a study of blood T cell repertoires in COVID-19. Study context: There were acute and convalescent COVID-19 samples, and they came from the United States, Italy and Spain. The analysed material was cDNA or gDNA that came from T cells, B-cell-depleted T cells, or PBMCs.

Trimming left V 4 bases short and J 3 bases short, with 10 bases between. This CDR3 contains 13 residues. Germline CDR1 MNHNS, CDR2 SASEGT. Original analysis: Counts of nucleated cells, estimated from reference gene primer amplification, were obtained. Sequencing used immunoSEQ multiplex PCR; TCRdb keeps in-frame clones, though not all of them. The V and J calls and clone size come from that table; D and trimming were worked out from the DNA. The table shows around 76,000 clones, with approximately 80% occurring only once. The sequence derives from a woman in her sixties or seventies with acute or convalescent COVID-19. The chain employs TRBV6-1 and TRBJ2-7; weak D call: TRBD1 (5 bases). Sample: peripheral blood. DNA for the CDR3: TGTGCCAGCAGTGCCCAAGGGGTCTACGAGCAGTACTTC. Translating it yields CASSAQGVYEQYF.